Shown below are 14 T cell receptor beta chains from a single sample sequenced in a study of PD-1 blockade in mismatch repair-deficient tumors. TCRdb's copy holds only in-frame clones and misses some; the assay was immunoSEQ multiplex PCR. The data contain about 49,000 clones, roughly 82% of them singletons. Sequencing used PBMCs, obtained before pembrolizumab treatment. All receptors come from an adult with mismatch repair-deficient cancer.

The V and J genes are TRBV6-5 and TRBJ2-7; no definite D call. Germline V gene data show CDR1 as MNHEY and CDR2 as SVGAGI. V lost 2 bases and J lost 3, with 2 bases in between. The CDR3 is 11 amino acids. Here the CDR3 DNA reads TGTGCCAGCAGTTACGACTACGAGCAGTACTTC. Translation: CASSYDYEQYF.

The chain carries TRBV27 and TRBJ2-1, with D tentatively TRBD2 (5 bases). V shed 3 bases and J shed 6 bases, with 9 bases lying between them. This CDR3 has 13 amino acids. From germline, CDR1 is MNHEY and CDR2 SMNVEV (reference sequence). Here the CDR3 DNA reads TGTGCCAGCAGTTTGAAGAGCGGCAATGAGCAGTTCTTC. Residues: CASSLKSGNEQFF.

V and J are TRBV5-1 and TRBJ1-1; D gene uncertain. Trimming removed 0 bases from V and 6 bases from J, with 9 bases in between. CDR1 is SGHRS and CDR2 is YFSETQ in the germline V gene. The CDR3 contains 13 residues. The CDR3 loop reads CASSLDGRSEAFF. The DNA of the CDR3 is TGCGCCAGCAGCTTGGACGGGAGGTCTGAAGCTTTCTTT.

This clone has only one observation. The chain recombines TRBV5-6 with TRBJ1-3; TRBD1 might be the D (5 bases). This CDR3 comprises 14 residues. Germline CDR1 SGHDT, CDR2 YYEEEE. Trimming left V 3 bases short and J 9 bases short, with 16 bases between. CDR3 amino acids: CASSSVQDVVTIYF. The DNA of the CDR3 is TGTGCCAGCAGCTCGGTACAGGACGTCGTCACCATATATTTT.

This sequence joins TRBV7-9 and TRBJ1-2, with D unresolved. Germline V lookup: CDR1 SEHNR, CDR2 FQNEAQ (reference sequence). Trimming pared 0 bases from V and 5 bases from J, leaving 13 bases between. This CDR3 is 15 amino acids long. The CDR3 loop is CASSLAVQNLYGYTF. DNA for the CDR3: TGTGCCAGCAGCTTAGCAGTCCAAAACCTATATGGCTACACCTTC.

In its sample, this clone was seen a few times. The chain links TRBV6-1 to TRBJ2-1; D gene uncertain. Trimming removed 4 bases from V and 0 bases from J, with 10 bases in between. The CDR3 runs 15 residues. Germline CDR1 MNHNS, CDR2 SASEGT. The CDR3 region is CASSVRADSYNEQFF. CDR3 DNA sequence: TGTGCCAGCAGTGTTAGGGCAGACTCCTACAATGAGCAGTTCTTC.

J is TRBJ2-7 and V is TRBV27; tentative D call: TRBD2 (6 bases). The CDR3 length is 14 residues. Germline CDR1 reads MNHEY; CDR2 reads SMNVEV (reference sequence). V lost 5 bases and J 3 bases, leaving 14 bases between the germline ends. CDR3 region: CASSLAPSVYEQYF. CDR3 DNA sequence: TGTGCCAGCAGTCTGGCCCCTAGCGTCTACGAGCAGTACTTC.

This clone has just one count. The chain couples TRBV19 to TRBJ2-5; TRBD1 aligns across 7 bases. With 4 bases clipped from V and 5 bases from J, the junction kept 7 bases outside the gene matches. Looked up from germline, CDR1 is LNHDA and CDR2 is SQIVND (reference sequence). The CDR3 runs to 14 residues. The CDR3 sequence is CASSSTGEKETQYF. DNA of the CDR3: TGTGCCAGTAGTAGCACAGGGGAGAAGGAGACCCAGTACTTC.

The rearrangement uses TRBV30 and TRBJ2-3; 12 nucleotides match TRBD1. Unmatched junction bases numbered 12, after V lost 2 bases and J lost 6 bases. The CDR3 contains 17 residues. CDR1 is GTSNPN, CDR2 SVGIG, per germline (reference sequence). DNA for the CDR3: TGTGCCTGGAGTACCGGGACAGGGGGCTTTCTTGGGGATACGCAGTATTTT. Its translation: CAWSTGTGGFLGDTQYF.

The rearrangement links TRBV11-3 to TRBJ2-5, with D unresolved. Per the germline V gene, CDR1 is SGHNT and CDR2 is YENEEA. The length of the CDR3 is 11 residues. Trimming pared 5 bases from V and 3 bases from J, leaving 4 bases between. In nucleotides, the CDR3 is TGTGCCAGCAGCGGCGAAGAGACCCAGTACTTC. Protein sequence: CASSGEETQYF.

This clone occurred a few times. The chain joins TRBV5-6 to TRBJ1-1, with TRBD1 matching over 8 bases. Looked up from germline, CDR1 is SGHDT and CDR2 is YYEEEE. The ends lost 5 bases at V and 9 bases at J; junction bases unmatched: 9. This CDR3 has 13 amino acids. Here the CDR3 reads CASSSGQDGKAFF. The CDR3 DNA sequence: TGTGCCAGCAGTTCGGGACAGGATGGGAAAGCTTTCTTT.

This clone was counted only a few times. The chain employs TRBV7-3 and TRBJ2-1, with no clear D. Per germline, CDR1 SGHTA and CDR2 FQGTGA. This CDR3 spans 15 amino acids. Trimming left V 1 base short and J 0 bases short, with 7 bases between. The CDR3 loop reads CASSLKGGSYNEQFF. CDR3 coding DNA: TGTGCCAGCAGCTTAAAGGGCGGCTCCTACAATGAGCAGTTCTTC.

The V call is TRBV11-2, the J call TRBJ1-1; D unclear. This CDR3 is built from 16 residues. Germline loops: CDR1 SGHAT, CDR2 FQNNGV. Trimming left V 4 bases short and J 1 base short, with 16 bases between. DNA of the CDR3: TGTGCCAGCAGCTACCGGCCGGGTGGGGAGAACACTGAAGCTTTCTTT. It translates to CASSYRPGGENTEAFF.

The rearrangement uses TRBV9 and TRBJ1-5; D is unclear. Germline lookup yields CDR1 SGDLS and CDR2 YYNGEE. This CDR3 contains 14 residues. With 3 bases removed from V and 2 bases from J, the gap between germline ends came to 9 bases. The CDR3 nucleotides read TGTGCCAGCAGCGCCGCCGGGGGCAATCAGCCCCAGCATTTT. It is translated as CASSAAGGNQPQHF.